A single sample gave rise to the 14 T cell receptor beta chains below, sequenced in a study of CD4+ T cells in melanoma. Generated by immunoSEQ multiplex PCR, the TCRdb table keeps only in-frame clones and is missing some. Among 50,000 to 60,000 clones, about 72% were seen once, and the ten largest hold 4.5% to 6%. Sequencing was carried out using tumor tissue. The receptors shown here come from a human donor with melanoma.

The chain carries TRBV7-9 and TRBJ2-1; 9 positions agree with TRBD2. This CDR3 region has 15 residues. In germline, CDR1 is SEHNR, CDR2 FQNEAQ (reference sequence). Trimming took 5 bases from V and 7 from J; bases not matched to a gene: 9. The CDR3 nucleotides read TGTGCCAGCAGCCCAAAGGCGGGGGGGGTTAATGAGCAGTTCTTC. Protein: CASSPKAGGVNEQFF. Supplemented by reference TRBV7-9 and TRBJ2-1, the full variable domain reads DTGVSQNPRHKITKRGQNVTFRCDPISEHNRLYWYRQTLGQGPEFLTYFQNEAQLEKSRLLSDRFSAERPKGSFSTLEIQRTEQGDSAMYLCASSPKAGGVNEQFFGPGTRLTVL.

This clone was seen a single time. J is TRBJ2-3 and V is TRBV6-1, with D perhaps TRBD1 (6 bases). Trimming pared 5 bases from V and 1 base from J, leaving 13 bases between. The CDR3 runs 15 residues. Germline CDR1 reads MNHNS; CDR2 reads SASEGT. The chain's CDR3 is CASSLAAGGTDTQYF. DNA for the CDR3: TGTGCCAGCAGTCTGGCGGCAGGGGGCACAGATACGCAGTATTTT.

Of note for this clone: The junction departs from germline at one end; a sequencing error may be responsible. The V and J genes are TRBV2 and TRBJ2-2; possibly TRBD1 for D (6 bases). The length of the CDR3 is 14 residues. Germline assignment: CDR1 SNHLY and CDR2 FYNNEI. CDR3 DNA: TGTGCCAGCCGTGACAGGCCGAACACCGGGGAGCTGTTTTTT. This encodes CASRDRPNTGELFF.

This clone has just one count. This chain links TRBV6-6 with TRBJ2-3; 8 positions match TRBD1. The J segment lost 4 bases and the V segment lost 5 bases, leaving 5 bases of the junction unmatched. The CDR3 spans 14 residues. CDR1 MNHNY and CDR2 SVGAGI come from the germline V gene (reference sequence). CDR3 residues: CASSNGQGADTQYF. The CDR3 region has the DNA TGTGCCAGCAGTAACGGACAGGGAGCAGATACGCAGTATTTT.

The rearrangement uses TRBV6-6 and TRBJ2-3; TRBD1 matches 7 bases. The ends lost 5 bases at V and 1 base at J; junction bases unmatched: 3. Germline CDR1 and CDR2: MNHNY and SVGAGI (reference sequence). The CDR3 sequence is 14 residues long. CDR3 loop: CASSPGGGTDTQYF. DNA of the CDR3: TGTGCCAGCAGTCCAGGGGGAGGCACAGATACGCAGTATTTT.

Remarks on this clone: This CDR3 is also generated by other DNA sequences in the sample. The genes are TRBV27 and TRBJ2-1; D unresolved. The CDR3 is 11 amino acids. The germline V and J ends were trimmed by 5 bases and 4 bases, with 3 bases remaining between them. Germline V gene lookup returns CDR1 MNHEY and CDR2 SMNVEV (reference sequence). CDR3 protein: CASSQYNEQFF. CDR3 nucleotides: TGTGCCAGCAGTCAATACAATGAGCAGTTCTTC.

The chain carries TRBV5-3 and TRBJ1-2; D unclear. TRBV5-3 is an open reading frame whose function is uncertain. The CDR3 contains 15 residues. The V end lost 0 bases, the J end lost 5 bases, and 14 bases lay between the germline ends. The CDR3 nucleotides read TGTGCCAGAAGCTTGGACGGCCTGGTCCTTTATGGCTACACCTTC. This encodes CARSLDGLVLYGYTF.

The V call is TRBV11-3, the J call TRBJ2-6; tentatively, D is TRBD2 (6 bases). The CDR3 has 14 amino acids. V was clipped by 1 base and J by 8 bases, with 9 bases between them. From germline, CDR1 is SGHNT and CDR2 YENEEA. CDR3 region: CASSLGRGTNVLTF. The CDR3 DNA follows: TGTGCCAGCAGCTTAGGCCGGGGGACCAACGTCCTGACTTTC.

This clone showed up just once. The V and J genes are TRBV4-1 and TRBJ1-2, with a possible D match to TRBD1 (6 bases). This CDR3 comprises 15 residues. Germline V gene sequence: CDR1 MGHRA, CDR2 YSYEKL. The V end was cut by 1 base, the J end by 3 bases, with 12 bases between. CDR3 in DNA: TGCGCCAGCAGCCAAGTGGCCCAGGGGCACTATGGCTACACCTTC. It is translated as CASSQVAQGHYGYTF.

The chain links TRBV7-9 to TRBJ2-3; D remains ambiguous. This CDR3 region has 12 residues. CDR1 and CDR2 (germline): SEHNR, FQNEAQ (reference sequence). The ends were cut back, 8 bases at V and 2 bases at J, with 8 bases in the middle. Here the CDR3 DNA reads TGTGCCAGCGGACCGAACACAGATACGCAGTATTTT. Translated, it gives CASGPNTDTQYF.

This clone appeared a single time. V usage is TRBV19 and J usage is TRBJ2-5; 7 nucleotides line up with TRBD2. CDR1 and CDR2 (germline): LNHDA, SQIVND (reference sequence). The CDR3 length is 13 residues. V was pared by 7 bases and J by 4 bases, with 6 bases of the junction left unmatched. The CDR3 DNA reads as TGTGCCAGTACCGAGGGGAGGGCAGAGACCCAGTACTTC. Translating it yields CASTEGRAETQYF.

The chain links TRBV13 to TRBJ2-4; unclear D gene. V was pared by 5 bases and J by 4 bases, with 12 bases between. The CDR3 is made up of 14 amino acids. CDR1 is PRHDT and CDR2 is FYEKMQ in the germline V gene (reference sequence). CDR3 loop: CASSADGPKNIQYF. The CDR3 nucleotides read TGTGCCAGCAGCGCGGACGGACCGAAAAACATTCAGTACTTC.

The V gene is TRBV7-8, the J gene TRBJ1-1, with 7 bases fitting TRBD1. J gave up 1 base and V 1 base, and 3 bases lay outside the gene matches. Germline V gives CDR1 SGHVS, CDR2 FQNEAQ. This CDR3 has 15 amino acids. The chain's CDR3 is CASSLGGDRNTEAFF. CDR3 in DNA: TGTGCCAGCAGCTTAGGTGGGGACAGGAACACTGAAGCTTTCTTT.

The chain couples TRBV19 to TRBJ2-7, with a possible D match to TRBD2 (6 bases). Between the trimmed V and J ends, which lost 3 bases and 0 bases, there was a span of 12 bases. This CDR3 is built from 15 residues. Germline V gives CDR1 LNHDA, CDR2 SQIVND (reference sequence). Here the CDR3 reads CASSIRIGSSYEQYF. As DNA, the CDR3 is TGTGCCAGTAGTATTCGTATCGGGAGCTCCTACGAGCAGTACTTC.